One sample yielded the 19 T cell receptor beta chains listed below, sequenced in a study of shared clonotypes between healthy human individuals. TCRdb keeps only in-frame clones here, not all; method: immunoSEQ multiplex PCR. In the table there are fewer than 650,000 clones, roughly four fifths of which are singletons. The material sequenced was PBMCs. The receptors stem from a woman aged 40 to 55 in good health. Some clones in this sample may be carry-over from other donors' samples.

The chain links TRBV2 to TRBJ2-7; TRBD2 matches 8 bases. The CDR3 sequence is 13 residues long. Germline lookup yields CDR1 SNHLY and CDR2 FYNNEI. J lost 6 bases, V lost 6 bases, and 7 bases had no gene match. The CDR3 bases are TGTGCCAGCAGCCGGGAGGGCCGGGTCGAGCAGTACTTC. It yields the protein CASSREGRVEQYF.

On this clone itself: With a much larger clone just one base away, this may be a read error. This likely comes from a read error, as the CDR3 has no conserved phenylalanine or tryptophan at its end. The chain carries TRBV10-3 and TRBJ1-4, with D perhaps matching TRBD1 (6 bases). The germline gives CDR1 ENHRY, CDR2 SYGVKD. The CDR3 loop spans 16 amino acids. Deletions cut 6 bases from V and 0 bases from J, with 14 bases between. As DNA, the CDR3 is TGTGCCATCAGCAACTCACAGGGAACAACTAATGAAAAACTGTTTTAT. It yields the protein CAISNSQGTTNEKLFY.

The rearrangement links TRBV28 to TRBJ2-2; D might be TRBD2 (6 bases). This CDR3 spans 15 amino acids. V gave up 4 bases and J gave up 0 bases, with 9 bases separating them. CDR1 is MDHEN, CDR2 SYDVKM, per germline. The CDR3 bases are TGTGCCAGCAGTTACGGGGGTACGAACACCGGGGAGCTGTTTTTT. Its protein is CASSYGGTNTGELFF.

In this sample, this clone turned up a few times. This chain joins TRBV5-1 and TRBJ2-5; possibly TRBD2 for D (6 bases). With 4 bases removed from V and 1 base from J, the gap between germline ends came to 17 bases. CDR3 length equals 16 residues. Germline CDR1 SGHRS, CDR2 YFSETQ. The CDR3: CASSPRLDRAQETQYF. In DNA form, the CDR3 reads TGCGCCAGCAGCCCCCGACTAGATAGAGCCCAAGAGACCCAGTACTTC. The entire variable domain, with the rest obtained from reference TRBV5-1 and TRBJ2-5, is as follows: KAGVTQTPRYLIKTRGQQVTLSCSPISGHRSVSWYQQTPGQGLQFLFEYFSETQRNKGNFPGRFSGRQFSNSRSEMNVSTLELGDSALYLCASSPRLDRAQETQYFGPGTRLLVL.

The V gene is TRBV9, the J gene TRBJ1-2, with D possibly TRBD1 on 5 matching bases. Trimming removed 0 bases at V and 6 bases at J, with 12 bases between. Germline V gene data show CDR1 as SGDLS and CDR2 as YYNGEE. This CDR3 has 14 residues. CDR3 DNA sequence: TGTGCCAGCAGCGTAGCGGCAGGGCTGGATGGCTACACCTTC. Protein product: CASSVAAGLDGYTF.

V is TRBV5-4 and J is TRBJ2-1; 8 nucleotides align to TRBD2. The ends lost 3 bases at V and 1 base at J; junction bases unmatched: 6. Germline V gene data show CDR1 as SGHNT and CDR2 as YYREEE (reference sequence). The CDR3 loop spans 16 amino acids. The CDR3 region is CASSSRASGSYNEQFF. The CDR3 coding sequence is TGTGCCAGCAGCTCAAGAGCTAGCGGGTCCTACAATGAGCAGTTCTTC. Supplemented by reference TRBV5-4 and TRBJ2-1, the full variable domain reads ETGVTQSPTHLIKTRGQQVTLRCSSQSGHNTVSWYQQALGQGPQFIFQYYREEENGRGNFPPRFSGLQFPNYSSELNVNALELDDSALYLCASSSRASGSYNEQFFGPGTRLTVL.

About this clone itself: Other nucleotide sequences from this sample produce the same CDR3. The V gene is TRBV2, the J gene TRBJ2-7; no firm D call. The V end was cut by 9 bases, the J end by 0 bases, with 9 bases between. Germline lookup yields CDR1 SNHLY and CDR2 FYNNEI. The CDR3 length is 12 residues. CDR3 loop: CASTPSSYEQYF. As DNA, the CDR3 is TGTGCCAGTACCCCAAGCTCCTACGAGCAGTACTTC.

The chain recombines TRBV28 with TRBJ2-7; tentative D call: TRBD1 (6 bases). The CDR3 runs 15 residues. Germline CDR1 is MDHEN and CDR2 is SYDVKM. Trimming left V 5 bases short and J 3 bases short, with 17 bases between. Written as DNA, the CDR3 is TGTGCCAGCAGTACCCCCCCAGGCAGGGGCTACGAGCAGTACTTC. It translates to CASSTPPGRGYEQYF.

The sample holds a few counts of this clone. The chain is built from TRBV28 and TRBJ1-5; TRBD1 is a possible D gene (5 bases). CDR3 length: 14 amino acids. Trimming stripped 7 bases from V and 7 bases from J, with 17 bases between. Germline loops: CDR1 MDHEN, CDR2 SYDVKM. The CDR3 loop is CASNRGQAWQPQHF. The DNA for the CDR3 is TGTGCCAGCAACCGCGGACAAGCCTGGCAGCCCCAGCATTTT.

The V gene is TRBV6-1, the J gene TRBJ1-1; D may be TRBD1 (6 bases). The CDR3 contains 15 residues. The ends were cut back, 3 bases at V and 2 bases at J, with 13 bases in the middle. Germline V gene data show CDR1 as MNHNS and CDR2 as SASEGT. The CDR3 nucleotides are TGTGCCAGCAGTGATTTTGGACAGCCTAACACTGAAGCTTTCTTT. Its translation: CASSDFGQPNTEAFF.

DNA of the CDR3: TGCGCCAGCTGCCTCGGACAGATTAATGAAAAACTGTTTTTT. This sequence encodes CASCLGQINEKLFF. The rearrangement joins TRBV10-1 to TRBJ1-4; TRBD1 might be the D (6 bases). This CDR3 has 14 amino acids. With 8 bases removed from V and 4 bases from J, the gap between germline ends came to 14 bases. In germline, CDR1 is WNHNN, CDR2 SYGVQD (reference sequence).

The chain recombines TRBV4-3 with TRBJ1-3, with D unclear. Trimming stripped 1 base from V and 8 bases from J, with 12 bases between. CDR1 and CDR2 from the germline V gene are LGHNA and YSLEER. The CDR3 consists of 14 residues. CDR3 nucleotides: TGCGCCAGCAGCCAAGGAGGTTGGGGAGACACCATATATTTT. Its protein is CASSQGGWGDTIYF.

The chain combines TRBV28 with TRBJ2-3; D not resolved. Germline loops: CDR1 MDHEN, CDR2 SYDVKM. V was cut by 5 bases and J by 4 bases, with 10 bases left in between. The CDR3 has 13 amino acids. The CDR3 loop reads CASSPPPADTQYF. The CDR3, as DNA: TGTGCCAGCAGTCCCCCCCCGGCAGATACGCAGTATTTT.

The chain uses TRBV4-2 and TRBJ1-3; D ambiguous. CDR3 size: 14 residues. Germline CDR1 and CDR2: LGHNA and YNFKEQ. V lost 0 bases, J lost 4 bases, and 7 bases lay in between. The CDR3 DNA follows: TGTGCCAGCAGCCAAGATCGTGCCGGAAACACCATATATTTT. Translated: CASSQDRAGNTIYF.

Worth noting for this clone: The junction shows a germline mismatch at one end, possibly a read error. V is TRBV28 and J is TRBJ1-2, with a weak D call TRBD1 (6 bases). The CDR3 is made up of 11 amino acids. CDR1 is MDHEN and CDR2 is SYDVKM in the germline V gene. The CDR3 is CASSQDRCCAF. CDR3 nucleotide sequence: TGTGCCAGCAGCCAAGACAGGTGCTGCGCCTTC.

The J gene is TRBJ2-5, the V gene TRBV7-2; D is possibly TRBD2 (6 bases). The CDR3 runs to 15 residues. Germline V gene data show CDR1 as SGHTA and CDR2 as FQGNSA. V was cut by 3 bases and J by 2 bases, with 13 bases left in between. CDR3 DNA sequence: TGTGCCAGCAGCTTGACTAGTGGCGGTCAAGAGACCCAGTACTTC. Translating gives CASSLTSGGQETQYF.

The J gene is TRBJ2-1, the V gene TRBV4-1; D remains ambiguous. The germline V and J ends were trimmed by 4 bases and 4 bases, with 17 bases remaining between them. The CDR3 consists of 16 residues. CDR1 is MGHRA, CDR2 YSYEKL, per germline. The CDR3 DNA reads TGCGCCAGCAGCCCCCCCCCTAACGTCTCTTACAATGAGCAGTTCTTC. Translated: CASSPPPNVSYNEQFF.

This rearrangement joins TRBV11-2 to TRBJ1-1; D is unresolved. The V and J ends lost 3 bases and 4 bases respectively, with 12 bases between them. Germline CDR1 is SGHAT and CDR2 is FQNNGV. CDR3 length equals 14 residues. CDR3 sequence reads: CASSFTDLGTEAFF. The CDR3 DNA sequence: TGTGCCAGCAGCTTCACTGACCTGGGCACTGAAGCTTTCTTT.

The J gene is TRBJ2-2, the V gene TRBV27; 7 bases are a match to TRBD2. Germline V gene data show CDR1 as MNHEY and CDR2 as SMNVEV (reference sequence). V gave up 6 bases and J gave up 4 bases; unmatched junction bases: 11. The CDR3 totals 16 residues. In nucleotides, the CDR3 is TGTGCCAGCAGCCCCCTCCCACTAGCGAGCACCGGGGAGCTGTTTTTT. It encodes CASSPLPLASTGELFF.